One sample yielded the 16 T cell receptor beta chains listed below, sequenced in a study of blood T cells in healthy people across ages. Alongside a J-beta primer mix, a sample-barcoded 5' primer served in a second PCR lasting roughly 6 to 12 cycles. TCRdb re-analysed the 5' RACE reads in MiXCR, keeping a single row per CDR3 protein. The sample shows under 1,000,000 distinct CDR3 sequences, 30% to 45% of them seen only once. Sequenced material: blood. The receptors here all came from a man between 18 and 35 years old in good health.

This clonotype has ten or more counts. V is TRBV4-3 and J is TRBJ2-3; 8 bases are shared with TRBD1. Unmatched junction bases numbered 4, after V lost 4 bases and J lost 4 bases. The CDR3 consists of 14 residues. Germline loops: CDR1 LGHNA, CDR2 YSLEER. As DNA, the CDR3 is TGCGCCAGCAGCCCTGGACAGGGCCCAGATACGCAGTATTTT. Translated: CASSPGQGPDTQYF.

This rearrangement joins TRBV7-9 to TRBJ2-2; D possibly matches TRBD1 or TRBD2 (6 bases each). Germline CDR1 is SEHNR and CDR2 is FQNEAQ (reference sequence). The CDR3 runs to 17 residues. Trimming removed 5 bases at V and 4 bases at J, with 20 bases between. The CDR3 bases are TGTGCCAGCAGCCCGGGGGCCAGGGTCATTAGCACCGGGGAGCTGTTTTTT. It specifies CASSPGARVISTGELFF.

With regard to this clonotype: A much larger clone differs from this one at a single base, so this may be a read error. Without the conserved terminal phenylalanine or tryptophan, this CDR3 likely stems from a read error. The chain combines TRBV19 with TRBJ2-1; no clear D. V lost 4 bases and J 2 bases, leaving 9 bases between the germline ends. CDR3 length equals 14 residues. CDR1 LNHDA and CDR2 SQIVND come from the germline V gene (reference sequence). As DNA, the CDR3 is TGTGCCAGTAGTACCGGGTCGACCTACAATGAGCAGTTCATC. It translates to CASSTGSTYNEQFI.

This clonotype was detected a few times. V usage is TRBV28 and J usage is TRBJ2-3; D assignment may be TRBD1 or TRBD2 (5 bases each). This CDR3 comprises 18 residues. The V end lost 8 bases, the J end lost 1 base, and 25 bases lay between the germline ends. Germline CDR1 MDHEN, CDR2 SYDVKM. CDR3: CASSGQGSRRERTDTQYF. In DNA form, the CDR3 reads TGTGCCAGCTCCGGGCAGGGCAGCCGAAGGGAGCGCACAGATACGCAGTATTTT.

V and J are TRBV28 and TRBJ2-5, with 9 bases fitting TRBD2. CDR3 length: 15 amino acids. CDR1 and CDR2 (germline): MDHEN, SYDVKM. V was clipped by 2 bases and J by 4 bases; unmatched bases: 5. The CDR3 DNA follows: TGTGCCAGCAGTTTAACTAGCGGGTCGGTAGAGACCCAGTACTTC. Protein product: CASSLTSGSVETQYF.

In the case of this clonotype: Just one base apart from a much larger clone, this may be a read error. The rearrangement joins TRBV10-3 to TRBJ2-6, with D unclear. Germline V CDR1 and CDR2: ENHRY, SYGVKD. This CDR3 has 17 residues. The V end lost 0 bases, the J end lost 0 bases, and 9 bases lay between the germline ends. The CDR3 coding sequence is TGTGCCATCAGTGAGTCAGGCATCATCTCTGGGGCCAACGTCCTGACTTTC. This encodes CAISESGIISGANVLTF.

The chain couples TRBV9 to TRBJ2-5; possible D gene TRBD2, 6 bases. V was trimmed by 0 bases and J by 11 bases, leaving 23 bases between them. The CDR3 contains 16 residues. CDR1 is SGDLS and CDR2 is YYNGEE in the germline V gene. CDR3 residues: CASSVAMGGQNNEQYF. CDR3 nucleotide sequence: TGTGCCAGCAGCGTAGCTATGGGAGGTCAAAACAATGAGCAGTACTTC.

This sequence joins TRBV5-6 and TRBJ1-1; D might be TRBD1 (6 bases). Trimming took off 3 bases at V and 4 bases at J, with 16 bases between the two ends. The CDR3 has 15 residues. The V gene's germline CDR1 is SGHDT and CDR2 YYEEEE. The CDR3 region has the DNA TGTGCCAGCAGCTGGGGGCCGGGGTCAGGCACTGAAGCTTTCTTT. Translating gives CASSWGPGSGTEAFF.

This clonotype was counted between two and nine times. The V call is TRBV5-1, the J call TRBJ1-1; D is perhaps TRBD1 (6 bases). The V end lost 4 bases, the J end lost 4 bases, and 14 bases lay between the germline ends. In germline, CDR1 is SGHRS, CDR2 YFSETQ. This CDR3 contains 14 residues. CDR3 nucleotides: TGCGCCAGCAGCACTACAGGGTCGGGCACTGAAGCTTTCTTT. Its translation is CASSTTGSGTEAFF.

This chain links TRBV29-1 with TRBJ2-5; D is ambiguous. The CDR3 sequence is 11 residues long. The germline V gene encodes CDR1 SQVTM and CDR2 ANQGSEA. V was cut by 7 bases and J by 5 bases, with 11 bases left in between. CDR3 coding DNA: TGCAGCGCTGCGAGGACGGAGACCCAGTACTTC. Amino acids: CSAARTETQYF. Full variable domain (outside the CDR3, taken from reference TRBV29-1 and TRBJ2-5): SAVISQKPSRDICQRGTSLTIQCQVDSQVTMMFWYRQQPGQSLTLIATANQGSEATYESGFVIDKFPISRPNLTFSTLTVSNMSPEDSSIYLCSAARTETQYFGPGTRLLVL.

This clonotype was recorded a few times. J is TRBJ1-4 and V is TRBV6-5; no firm D call. V dropped 4 bases and J dropped 1 base, with 19 bases sitting between them. The germline CDR1 and CDR2 sequences are MNHEY and SVGAGI. CDR3 length: 18 amino acids. The CDR3 region is CASSSAGVHHGTNEKLFF. The CDR3 coding sequence is TGTGCCAGCAGTTCCGCCGGGGTACATCACGGAACTAATGAAAAACTGTTTTTT.

This chain connects TRBV11-2 to TRBJ2-1, with 10 bases lining up with TRBD1. Trimming cost V 4 bases and J 5 bases; bases outside gene matches: 5. The CDR3 extends over 15 amino acids. Germline assignment: CDR1 SGHAT and CDR2 FQNNGV. The CDR3 sequence is CASSSGTGADNEQFF. As DNA, the CDR3 is TGTGCCAGCAGCTCCGGGACAGGGGCGGACAATGAGCAGTTCTTC.

This clonotype was detected many times. The rearrangement links TRBV7-6 to TRBJ2-3; D ambiguous. Deletions cut 5 bases from V and 2 bases from J, with 8 bases between. The CDR3 loop spans 13 amino acids. CDR1 and CDR2 from the germline V gene are SGHVS and FNYEAQ. CDR3 DNA sequence: TGTGCCAGCAGCGTCCCTCTCACAGATACGCAGTATTTT. Residues: CASSVPLTDTQYF.

This chain uses TRBV7-6 with TRBJ1-2, with TRBD1 matching 7 bases. CDR1 and CDR2 from the germline V gene are SGHVS and FNYEAQ. The CDR3 runs to 17 residues. Trimming cost V 0 bases and J 8 bases; bases outside gene matches: 15. The CDR3 region is CASSLASPGGGFTGYTF. DNA for the CDR3: TGTGCCAGCAGCTTAGCGTCCCCAGGGGGAGGTTTTACAGGCTACACCTTC.

The rearrangement uses TRBV20-1 and TRBJ2-1; 11 nucleotides agree with TRBD1. The CDR3 runs 17 residues. With 3 bases clipped from V and 5 bases from J, the junction kept 12 bases outside the gene matches. Germline CDR1 and CDR2: DFQATT and SNEGSKA (reference sequence). CDR3 amino acids: CSASPDRGRLLHNEQFF. CDR3 coding DNA: TGCAGTGCTAGCCCGGACAGGGGGCGATTACTGCACAATGAGCAGTTCTTC.

The V gene is TRBV9, the J gene TRBJ1-1; no firm D call. This CDR3 is built from 14 residues. V lost 4 bases to trimming and J lost 7 bases, with 17 bases between them. The germline V gene encodes CDR1 SGDLS and CDR2 YYNGEE. CDR3 in amino acids: CASSPPPLGNEAFF. CDR3 nucleotides: TGTGCCAGCAGCCCCCCGCCCCTTGGGAATGAAGCTTTCTTT.